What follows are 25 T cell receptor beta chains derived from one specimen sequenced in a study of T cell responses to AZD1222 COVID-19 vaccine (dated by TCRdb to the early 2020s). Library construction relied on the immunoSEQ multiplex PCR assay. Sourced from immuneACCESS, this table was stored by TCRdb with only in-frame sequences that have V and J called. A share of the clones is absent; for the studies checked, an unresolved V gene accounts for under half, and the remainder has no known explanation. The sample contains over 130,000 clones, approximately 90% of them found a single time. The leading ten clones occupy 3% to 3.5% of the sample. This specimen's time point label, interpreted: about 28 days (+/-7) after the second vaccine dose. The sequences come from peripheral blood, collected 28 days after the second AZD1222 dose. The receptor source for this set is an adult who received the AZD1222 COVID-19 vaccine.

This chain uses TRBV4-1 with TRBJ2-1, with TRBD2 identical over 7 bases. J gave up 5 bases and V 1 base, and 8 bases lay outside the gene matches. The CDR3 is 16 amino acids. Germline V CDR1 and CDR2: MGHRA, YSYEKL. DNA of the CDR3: TGCGCCAGCAGCCAAGCCGCCCCTAGCGGAAACAATGAGCAGTTCTTC. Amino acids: CASSQAAPSGNNEQFF.

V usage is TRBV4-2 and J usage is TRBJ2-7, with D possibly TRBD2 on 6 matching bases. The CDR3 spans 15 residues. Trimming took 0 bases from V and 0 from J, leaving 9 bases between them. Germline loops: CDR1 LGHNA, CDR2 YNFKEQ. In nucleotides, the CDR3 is TGTGCCAGCAGCCAAGAGTTACTAGCCTCCTACGAGCAGTACTTC. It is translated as CASSQELLASYEQYF.

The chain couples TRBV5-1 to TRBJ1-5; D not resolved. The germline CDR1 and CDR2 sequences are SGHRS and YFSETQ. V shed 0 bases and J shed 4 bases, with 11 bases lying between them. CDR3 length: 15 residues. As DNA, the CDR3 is TGCGCCAGCAGCTTGGAGGGTTTAAGAAATCAGCCCCAGCATTTT. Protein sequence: CASSLEGLRNQPQHF.

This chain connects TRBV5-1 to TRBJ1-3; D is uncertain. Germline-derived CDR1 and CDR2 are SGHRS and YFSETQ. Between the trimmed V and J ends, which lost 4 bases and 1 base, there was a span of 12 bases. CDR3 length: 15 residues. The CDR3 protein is CASSPDAGSGNTIYF. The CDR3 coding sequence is TGCGCCAGCAGCCCCGACGCGGGTTCTGGAAACACCATATATTTT.

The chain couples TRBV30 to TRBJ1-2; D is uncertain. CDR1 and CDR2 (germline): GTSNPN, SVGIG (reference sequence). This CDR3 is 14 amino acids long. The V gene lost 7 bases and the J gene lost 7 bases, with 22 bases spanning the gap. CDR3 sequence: CASVRTLVSGGYTF. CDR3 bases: TGTGCCTCCGTGAGGACTCTCGTATCTGGTGGCTACACCTTC.

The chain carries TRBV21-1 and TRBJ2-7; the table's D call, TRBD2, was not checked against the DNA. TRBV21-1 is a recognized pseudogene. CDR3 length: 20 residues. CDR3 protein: CASSKARELYFSPDLYEQYF. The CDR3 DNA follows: TGTGCCAGCAGCAAAGCTCGGGAGCTATACTTCTCCCCCGATCTCTACGAGCAGTACTTC.

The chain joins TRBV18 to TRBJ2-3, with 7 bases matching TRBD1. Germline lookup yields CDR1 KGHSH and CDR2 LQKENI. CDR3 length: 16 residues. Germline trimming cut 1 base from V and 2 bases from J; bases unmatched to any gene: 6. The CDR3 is CASSPRGQIITDTQYF. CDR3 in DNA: TGTGCCAGCTCACCACGGGGACAGATTATCACAGATACGCAGTATTTT.

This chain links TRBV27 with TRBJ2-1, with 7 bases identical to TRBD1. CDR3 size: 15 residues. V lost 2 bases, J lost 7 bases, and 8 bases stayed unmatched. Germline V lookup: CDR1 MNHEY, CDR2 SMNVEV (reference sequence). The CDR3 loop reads CASSLPGTVMNEQFF. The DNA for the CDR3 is TGTGCCAGCAGTTTACCCGGGACAGTTATGAATGAGCAGTTCTTC.

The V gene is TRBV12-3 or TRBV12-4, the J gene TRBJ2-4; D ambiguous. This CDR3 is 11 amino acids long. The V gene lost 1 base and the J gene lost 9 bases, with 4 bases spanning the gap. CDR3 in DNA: TGTGCCAGCAGTTTAGGCGGCATTCAGTACTTC. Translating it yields CASSLGGIQYF.

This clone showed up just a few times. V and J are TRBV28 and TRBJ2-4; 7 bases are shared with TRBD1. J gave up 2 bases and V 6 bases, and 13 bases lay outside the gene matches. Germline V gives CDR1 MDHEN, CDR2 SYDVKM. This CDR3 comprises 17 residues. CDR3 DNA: TGTGCCAGCAGCCCCTGGACAGGAGGCGCCACCAAAAACATTCAGTACTTC. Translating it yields CASSPWTGGATKNIQYF.

This chain's CDR3 is CASSFGSGNQPQHF. The CDR3 coding sequence is TGCGCCAGCAGCTTTGGGTCGGGAAATCAGCCCCAGCATTTT. This rearrangement joins TRBV5-1 to TRBJ1-5; no firm D call. The germline V gene has CDR1 SGHRS and CDR2 YFSETQ. The CDR3 is 14 amino acids. Trimming stripped 2 bases from V and 4 bases from J, with 10 bases between.

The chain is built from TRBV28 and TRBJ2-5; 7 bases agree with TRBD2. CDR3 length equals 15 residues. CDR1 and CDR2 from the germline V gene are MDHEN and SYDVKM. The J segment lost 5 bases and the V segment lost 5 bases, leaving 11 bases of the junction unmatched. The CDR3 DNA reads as TGTGCCAGCAGTACCCACCGTGGACTAGTGGAGACCCAGTACTTC. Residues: CASSTHRGLVETQYF.

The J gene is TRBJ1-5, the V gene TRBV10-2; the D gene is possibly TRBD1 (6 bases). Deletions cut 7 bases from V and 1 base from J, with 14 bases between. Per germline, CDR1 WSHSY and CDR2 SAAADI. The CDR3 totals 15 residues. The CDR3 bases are TGCGCCAGCAATCCTGGGGGGGCGAGCAATCAGCCCCAGCATTTT. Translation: CASNPGGASNQPQHF.

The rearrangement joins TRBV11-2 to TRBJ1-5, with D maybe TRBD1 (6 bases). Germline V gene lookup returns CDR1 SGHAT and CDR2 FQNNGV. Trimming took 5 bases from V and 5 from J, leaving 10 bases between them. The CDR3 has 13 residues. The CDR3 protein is CASSRTADQPQHF. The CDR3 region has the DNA TGTGCCAGCAGCCGGACAGCAGATCAGCCCCAGCATTTT.

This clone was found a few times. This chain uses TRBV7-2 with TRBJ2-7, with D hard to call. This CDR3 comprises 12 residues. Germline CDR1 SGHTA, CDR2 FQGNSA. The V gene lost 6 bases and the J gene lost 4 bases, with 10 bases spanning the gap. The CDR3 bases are TGTGCCAGCAGTCAATCTAGATACGAGCAGTACTTC. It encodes CASSQSRYEQYF.

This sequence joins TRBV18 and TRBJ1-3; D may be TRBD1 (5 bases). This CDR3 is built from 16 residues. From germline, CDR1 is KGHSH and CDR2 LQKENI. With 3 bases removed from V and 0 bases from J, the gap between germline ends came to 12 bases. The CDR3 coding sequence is TGTGCCAGCTCACCGGGACCCGCCGCCTCTGGAAACACCATATATTTT. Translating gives CASSPGPAASGNTIYF.

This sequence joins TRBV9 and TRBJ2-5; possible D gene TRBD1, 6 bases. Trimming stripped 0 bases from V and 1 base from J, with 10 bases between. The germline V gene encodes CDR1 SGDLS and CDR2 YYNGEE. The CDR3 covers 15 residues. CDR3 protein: CASSVGQGLQETQYF. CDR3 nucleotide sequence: TGTGCCAGCAGCGTAGGTCAGGGGCTCCAAGAGACCCAGTACTTC.

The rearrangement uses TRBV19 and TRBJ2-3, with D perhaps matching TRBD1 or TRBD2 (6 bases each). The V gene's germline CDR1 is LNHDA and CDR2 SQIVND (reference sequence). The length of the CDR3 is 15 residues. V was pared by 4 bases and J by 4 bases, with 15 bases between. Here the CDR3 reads CASSKWGANSDTQYF. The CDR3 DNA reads TGTGCCAGTAGTAAATGGGGGGCAAATTCAGATACGCAGTATTTT.

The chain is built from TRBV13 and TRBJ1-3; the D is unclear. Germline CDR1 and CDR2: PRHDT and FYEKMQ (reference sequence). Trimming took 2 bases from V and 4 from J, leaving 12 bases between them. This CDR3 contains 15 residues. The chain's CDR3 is CASSLLPGWGNTIYF. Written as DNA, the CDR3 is TGTGCCAGCAGCTTACTTCCGGGTTGGGGAAACACCATATATTTT.

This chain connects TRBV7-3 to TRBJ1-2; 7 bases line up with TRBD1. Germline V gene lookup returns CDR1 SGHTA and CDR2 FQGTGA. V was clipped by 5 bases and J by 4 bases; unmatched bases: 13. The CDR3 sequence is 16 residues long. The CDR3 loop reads CASSNQPGQHLYGYTF. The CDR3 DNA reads TGTGCCAGCAGCAACCAACCGGGACAGCACCTCTATGGCTACACCTTC.

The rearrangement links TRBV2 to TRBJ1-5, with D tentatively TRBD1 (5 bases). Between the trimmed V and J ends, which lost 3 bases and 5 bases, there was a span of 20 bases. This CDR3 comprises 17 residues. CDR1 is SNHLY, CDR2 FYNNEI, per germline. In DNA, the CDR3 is TGTGCCAGCAGTGAGATGTCCGGGGGGAAAAAGGATCAGCCCCAGCATTTT. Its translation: CASSEMSGGKKDQPQHF.

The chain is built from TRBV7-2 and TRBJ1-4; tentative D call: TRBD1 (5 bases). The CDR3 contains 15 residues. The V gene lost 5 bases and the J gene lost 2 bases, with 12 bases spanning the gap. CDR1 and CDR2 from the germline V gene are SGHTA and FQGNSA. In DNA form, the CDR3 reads TGTGCCAGCAGCACCTCGACAGTCACTAATGAAAAACTGTTTTTT. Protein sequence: CASSTSTVTNEKLFF.

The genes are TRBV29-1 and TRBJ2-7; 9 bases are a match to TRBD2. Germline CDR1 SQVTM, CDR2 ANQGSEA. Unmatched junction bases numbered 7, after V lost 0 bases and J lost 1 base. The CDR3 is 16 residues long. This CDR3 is CSVEDPRAGGSYEQYF. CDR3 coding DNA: TGCAGCGTTGAAGACCCCCGTGCGGGAGGGTCCTACGAGCAGTACTTC.

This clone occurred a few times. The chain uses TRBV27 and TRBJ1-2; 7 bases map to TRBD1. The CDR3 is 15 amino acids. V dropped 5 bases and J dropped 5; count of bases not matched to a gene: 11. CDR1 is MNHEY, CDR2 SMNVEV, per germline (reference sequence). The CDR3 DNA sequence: TGTGCCAGCAGTCCAAATTTGACAGGGCGGTATGGCTACACCTTC. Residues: CASSPNLTGRYGYTF.

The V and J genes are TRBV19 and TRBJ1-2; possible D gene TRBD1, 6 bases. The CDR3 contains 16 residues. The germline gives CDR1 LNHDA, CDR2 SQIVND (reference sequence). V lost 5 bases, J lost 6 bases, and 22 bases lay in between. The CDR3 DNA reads TGTGCCAGTAGTTCGTCGTGGGGCAGGGGATTAAATGGCTACACCTTC. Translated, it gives CASSSSWGRGLNGYTF.